Shown below are 29 T cell receptor beta chains from a single sample sequenced in a study of T cells after yellow fever vaccination. One entry per CDR3 protein results from TCRdb running MiXCR on the 5' RACE reads. Here the sample spans about 220,000 distinct CDR3 sequences, approximately 3% being singletons. The sequenced sample was CD4+ T cells sorted from PBMCs, obtained 10 days after the yellow fever booster vaccination. These receptors came from a man between 18 and 35 years old who received the YFV17D yellow fever vaccine.

This clonotype was picked up many times. The rearrangement links TRBV6-5 to TRBJ1-2, with TRBD1 matching over 9 bases. The CDR3 has 16 residues. The V and J ends lost 4 bases and 5 bases, in that order; junction bases with no gene match: 11. CDR1 MNHEY and CDR2 SVGAGI come from the germline V gene. CDR3 in amino acids: CASSSAAGTGWYGYTF. CDR3 in DNA: TGTGCCAGCAGTTCCGCAGCCGGGACAGGGTGGTATGGCTACACCTTC.

In this sample, this clonotype turned up many times. CDR3: CASSQVSSGGELFF. CDR3 nucleotides: TGTGCCAGCAGCCAAGTCAGTTCAGGAGGGGAGCTGTTTTTT. This chain links TRBV3-1 with TRBJ2-2; D gene uncertain. Trimming removed 1 base from V and 8 bases from J, with 11 bases in between. The germline V gene encodes CDR1 LGHDT and CDR2 YNNKEL (reference sequence). The CDR3 length is 14 residues.

Only a few counts were recorded for this clonotype. V usage is TRBV6-6 and J usage is TRBJ1-1; D is undetermined. The CDR3 spans 15 residues. The V gene lost 0 bases and the J gene lost 5 bases, with 13 bases spanning the gap. CDR1 MNHNY and CDR2 SVGAGI come from the germline V gene (reference sequence). CDR3 loop: CASSYSVSGSTEAFF. CDR3 nucleotides: TGTGCCAGCAGTTACTCAGTATCGGGGAGTACTGAAGCTTTCTTT.

This clonotype was observed a handful of times. V is TRBV6-2 or TRBV6-3 and J is TRBJ2-6; D may correspond to TRBD1 or TRBD2 (6 bases each). The ends were cut back, 6 bases at V and 0 bases at J, with 18 bases in the middle. Per germline, CDR1 MNHEY and CDR2 SVGEGT. This CDR3 is built from 18 residues. CDR3 protein: CASSRPLGGHSGANVLTF. CDR3 DNA sequence: TGTGCCAGCAGCCGCCCCTTGGGGGGACACTCTGGGGCCAACGTCCTGACTTTC.

The sample holds a few counts of this clonotype. The chain combines TRBV2 with TRBJ2-7; D uncertain. The CDR3 runs to 14 residues. CDR1 is SNHLY, CDR2 FYNNEI, per germline. With 3 bases removed from V and 5 bases from J, the gap between germline ends came to 14 bases. CDR3 nucleotides: TGTGCCAGCAGTGAGGAGAATTCGGCCAACGAGCAGTACGTC. This sequence encodes CASSEENSANEQYV.

A few counts support this clonotype. The V and J genes are TRBV4-3 and TRBJ2-6, with D possibly called TRBD1 or TRBD2 (6 bases each). Trimming shortened V by 2 bases and J by 3 bases, and 26 bases separated the two germline ends. The CDR3 contains 21 residues. The germline gives CDR1 LGHNA, CDR2 YSLEER. CDR3 residues: CASSQYPPKGGWLFGANVLTF. CDR3 coding DNA: TGCGCCAGCAGCCAATATCCCCCTAAGGGGGGATGGCTGTTTGGGGCCAACGTCCTGACTTTC.

The chain joins TRBV7-2 to TRBJ2-4; 9 bases are shared with TRBD1. In germline, CDR1 is SGHTA, CDR2 FQGNSA. V was clipped by 5 bases and J by 3 bases; unmatched bases: 2. This CDR3 comprises 14 residues. CDR3 sequence reads: CASSPDRGKNIQYF. The CDR3 DNA is TGTGCCAGCAGCCCGGACAGGGGCAAAAACATTCAGTACTTC.

In this sample, this clonotype turned up many times. The CDR3 reads CASSLRGLTDTQYF. The CDR3 bases are TGTGCCAGCAGTTTAAGGGGGCTCACAGATACGCAGTATTTT. The chain links TRBV12-3 or TRBV12-4 to TRBJ2-3; 7 positions match TRBD1. This CDR3 comprises 14 residues. Losses at the gene ends were 2 bases for V and 2 bases for J; bases not matched to a gene: 1.

The V call is TRBV6-6, the J call TRBJ2-3, with 7 bases lining up with TRBD1. Germline V gene data show CDR1 as MNHNY and CDR2 as SVGAGI (reference sequence). This CDR3 is built from 13 residues. DNA for the CDR3: TGTCCCGGCCACAGGGGCCTCGGGGATACGCAGTATTTT. Its protein is CPGHRGLGDTQYF.

This clonotype was counted ten times or more. The CDR3 region has the DNA TGTGCCAGCAGCTCCCTTAGCGGGGGGGCGGGGAATGAGCAGTTCTTC. Translating gives CASSSLSGGAGNEQFF. The chain employs TRBV11-2 and TRBJ2-1, with 11 bases fitting TRBD2. The CDR3 extends over 16 amino acids. With V trimmed by 4 bases and J by 7 bases, 9 bases remained unmatched. CDR1 SGHAT and CDR2 FQNNGV come from the germline V gene.

This clonotype has a count of ten or more. The V and J genes are TRBV5-1 and TRBJ2-2; TRBD2 might be the D (5 bases). The CDR3 runs 14 residues. The V end was cut by 6 bases, the J end by 3 bases, with 12 bases between. Germline assignment: CDR1 SGHRS and CDR2 YFSETQ. CDR3 amino acids: CASNPPADTGELFF. The DNA of the CDR3 is TGCGCCAGCAACCCTCCAGCGGACACCGGGGAGCTGTTTTTT.

This clonotype has at least ten counts. This chain links TRBV5-6 with TRBJ1-1; D not resolved. This CDR3 has 12 residues. CDR1 is SGHDT and CDR2 is YYEEEE in the germline V gene. Trimming removed 4 bases at V and 5 bases at J, with 9 bases between. The CDR3 region is CASSPGWTEAFF. The CDR3 DNA sequence: TGTGCCAGCAGCCCTGGCTGGACTGAAGCTTTCTTT.

This clonotype was observed many times. The V call is TRBV6-5, the J call TRBJ2-5; TRBD2 aligns across 7 bases. The CDR3 consists of 15 residues. Germline values: CDR1 MNHEY, CDR2 SVGAGI. With 5 bases clipped from V and 5 bases from J, the junction kept 11 bases outside the gene matches. CDR3 residues: CASSPRLGEGETQYF. For the CDR3, the DNA is TGTGCCAGCAGTCCCCGTTTGGGGGAGGGGGAGACCCAGTACTTC.

In this sample, this clonotype turned up a few times. The genes are TRBV3-1 and TRBJ2-7; either TRBD1 or TRBD2 may fit D (5 bases each). The V and J ends lost 4 bases and 2 bases respectively, with 9 bases between them. The CDR3 is made up of 13 amino acids. CDR1 is LGHDT, CDR2 YNNKEL, per germline (reference sequence). The CDR3 protein is CASSPGRPYEQYF. The CDR3 DNA reads TGTGCCAGCAGCCCGGGACGGCCCTACGAGCAGTACTTC.

There are many counts of this clonotype. The gene calls are TRBV7-3 and TRBJ2-3; 7 bases match TRBD2. Germline CDR1 is SGHTA and CDR2 is FQGTGA. The CDR3 length is 14 residues. With 5 bases clipped from V and 0 bases from J, the junction kept 2 bases outside the gene matches. CDR3 sequence (DNA): TGTGCCAGCAGCAGGGGACTAAGCACAGATACGCAGTATTTT. Protein product: CASSRGLSTDTQYF. Full variable domain (rest looked up from reference TRBV7-3 and TRBJ2-3): GAGVSQTPSNKVTEKGKYVELRCDPISGHTALYWYRQSLGQGPEFLIYFQGTGAADDSGLPNDRFFAVRPEGSVSTLKIQRTERGDSAVYLCASSRGLSTDTQYFGPGTRLTVL.

This clonotype was observed many times. The chain links TRBV5-1 to TRBJ1-1; TRBD1 matches at 10 bases. Germline CDR1 SGHRS, CDR2 YFSETQ. The CDR3 is 19 amino acids. J lost 1 base, V lost 0 bases, and 12 bases had no gene match. This chain's CDR3 is CASSLVGTGVRKGNTEAFF. CDR3 in DNA: TGCGCCAGCAGCTTGGTAGGGACAGGGGTGCGAAAGGGGAACACTGAAGCTTTCTTT.

This clonotype came up a few times. The V call is TRBV18, the J call TRBJ1-6; 7 bases are a match to TRBD1. This CDR3 is 16 amino acids long. V was pared by 1 base and J by 11 bases, with 11 bases of the junction left unmatched. Germline V lookup: CDR1 KGHSH, CDR2 LQKENI. This chain's CDR3 is CASSPRPRTDRAPLHF. CDR3 bases: TGTGCCAGCTCACCACGCCCTCGGACAGACAGGGCACCCCTCCACTTT.

This clonotype occurred many times. The rearrangement joins TRBV20-1 to TRBJ2-5; 7 bases map to TRBD2. The CDR3 extends over 14 amino acids. V lost 0 bases, J lost 5 bases, and 6 bases stayed unmatched. Germline V lookup: CDR1 DFQATT, CDR2 SNEGSKA (reference sequence). CDR3 sequence reads: CSARDDGGTETQYF. The CDR3 DNA sequence: TGCAGTGCTAGAGATGACGGGGGGACGGAGACCCAGTACTTC.

The chain has TRBV11-2 and TRBJ1-1; TRBD1 is a possible D gene (5 bases). This CDR3 comprises 16 residues. V gave up 6 bases and J gave up 1 base, with 18 bases separating them. Germline loops: CDR1 SGHAT, CDR2 FQNNGV. The CDR3 sequence: CASSSIRGHRNTEAFF. The CDR3 coding sequence is TGTGCCAGCAGTAGCATACGAGGACATAGGAACACTGAAGCTTTCTTT.

This clonotype was detected only a few times. J is TRBJ1-1 and V is TRBV6-5, with D unclear. Germline V gene sequence: CDR1 MNHEY, CDR2 SVGAGI. This CDR3 is built from 13 residues. The V and J ends lost 7 bases and 0 bases respectively, with 9 bases between them. The CDR3 DNA reads TGTGCCAGCACCGCCGATTTGAACACTGAAGCTTTCTTT. Its protein is CASTADLNTEAFF.

The rearrangement joins TRBV18 to TRBJ1-2; D gene unclear. The germline gives CDR1 KGHSH, CDR2 LQKENI. CDR3 length: 16 amino acids. V was pared by 6 bases and J by 0 bases, with 17 bases between. The DNA of the CDR3 is TGTGCCAGCTCGGCCTTTAGCAGCAACCCTAACTATGGCTACACCTTC. Its protein is CASSAFSSNPNYGYTF.

The table lists this clonotype with a few counts. The chain couples TRBV7-2 to TRBJ2-3; 7 bases map to TRBD1. The J segment lost 1 base and the V segment lost 0 bases, leaving 10 bases of the junction unmatched. This CDR3 spans 18 amino acids. Germline V gene sequence: CDR1 SGHTA, CDR2 FQGNSA. In DNA, the CDR3 is TGTGCCAGCAGCTTAGCCCGCAACAGGGGAAGTGGCACAGATACGCAGTATTTT. It yields the protein CASSLARNRGSGTDTQYF. Variable domain in full (rest from reference TRBV7-2 and TRBJ2-3): GAGVSQSPSNKVTEKGKDVELRCDPISGHTALYWYRQSLGQGLEFLIYFQGNSAPDKSGLPSDRFSAERTGGSVSTLTIQRTQQEDSAVYLCASSLARNRGSGTDTQYFGPGTRLTVL.

The chain uses TRBV19 and TRBJ2-2; no reliable D call. The germline V gene encodes CDR1 LNHDA and CDR2 SQIVND (reference sequence). CDR3 length: 13 residues. With 8 bases removed from V and 0 bases from J, the gap between germline ends came to 7 bases. As DNA, the CDR3 is TGTGCCAGTCCATCCCCGAACACCGGGGAGCTGTTTTTT. This sequence encodes CASPSPNTGELFF. The full variable domain, with the rest looked up from reference TRBV19 and TRBJ2-2, is DGGITQSPKYLFRKEGQNVTLSCEQNLNHDAMYWYRQDPGQGLRLIYYSQIVNDFQKGDIAEGYSVSREKKESFPLTVTSAQKNPTAFYLCASPSPNTGELFFGEGSRLTVL.

The V and J genes are TRBV30 and TRBJ1-2; D might be TRBD1 (5 bases). The CDR3 length is 14 residues. Trimming cost V 1 base and J 2 bases, with 11 bases left between them. CDR1 GTSNPN and CDR2 SVGIG come from the germline V gene (reference sequence). The CDR3 nucleotides read TGTGCCTGGAGTGGAAGGGGCTGGAACTATGGCTACACCTTC. The encoded protein is CAWSGRGWNYGYTF.

Only a few counts were recorded for this clonotype. This chain connects TRBV7-2 to TRBJ2-5; the D is unclear. Germline CDR1 and CDR2: SGHTA and FQGNSA. V was pared by 5 bases and J by 7 bases, with 17 bases between. The CDR3 contains 14 residues. CDR3 residues: CASSPFGSDGTQYF. DNA for the CDR3: TGTGCCAGCAGCCCCTTCGGGTCCGACGGGACCCAGTACTTC.

This clonotype occurred a few times. The rearrangement uses TRBV5-4 and TRBJ2-5; D ambiguous. This CDR3 region has 14 residues. V was cut by 2 bases and J by 5 bases, with 13 bases left in between. Germline lookup yields CDR1 SGHNT and CDR2 YYREEE (reference sequence). CDR3 sequence: CASSFWRIGETQYF. The CDR3 DNA reads as TGTGCCAGCAGCTTCTGGCGGATAGGGGAGACCCAGTACTTC.

The gene calls are TRBV15 and TRBJ1-1, with D perhaps matching TRBD1 (5 bases). Trimming removed 0 bases at V and 10 bases at J, with 9 bases between. Germline V lookup: CDR1 LNHNV, CDR2 YYDKDF (reference sequence). The CDR3 covers 12 residues. CDR3 residues: CATSRDWGRAFF. Written as DNA, the CDR3 is TGTGCCACCAGCAGAGATTGGGGCAGAGCTTTCTTT.

This clonotype has a count of ten or more. This CDR3 is CASSGVRGTEAFF. The CDR3 nucleotides are TGTGCCAGCAGTGGGGTAAGAGGCACTGAAGCTTTCTTT. The chain has TRBV12-3 or TRBV12-4 and TRBJ1-1; no clear D. This CDR3 is built from 13 residues. The V and J ends lost 5 bases and 4 bases respectively, with 11 bases between them.

This clonotype was counted many times. The chain combines TRBV18 with TRBJ2-5, with D perhaps assigned TRBD1 or TRBD2 (5 bases each). The CDR3 spans 19 residues. The V and J ends lost 1 base and 3 bases respectively, with 24 bases between them. The germline V gene encodes CDR1 KGHSH and CDR2 LQKENI. The CDR3 nucleotides are TGTGCCAGCTCACCACTCGCGAGGGTCAGGGAGAGGCGAAAAGAGACCCAGTACTTC. Translation: CASSPLARVRERRKETQYF.